This TCR beta chain derives from a study of T-cell reconstitution after alpha-beta-depleted transplantation in children. It was with unique molecular identifiers that the TCRbeta library was prepared. MiXCR, applied by TCRdb to the PCR reads, yields one record per CDR3 protein. This table holds more than 200,000 distinct CDR3 sequences, 9.7% found once. This clonotype occurred many times. The CDR3 is 15 residues long. V gave up 1 base and J gave up 1 base, with 11 bases separating them. Germline V gene lookup returns CDR1 DFQATT and CDR2 SNEGSKA (reference sequence). The source material was PBMCs from the stem cell graft donor, sampled from the stem cell graft. V and J are TRBV20-1 and TRBJ2-1; TRBD1 might be the D (5 bases). The source is a human donor who donated a stem cell graft to a child with SCID. CDR3 sequence reads: CSARGARESYNEQFF. CDR3 in DNA: TGCAGTGCTAGAGGGGCCAGGGAATCCTACAATGAGCAGTTCTTC.